This T cell receptor (beta chain) was retrieved from a study of OX40 agonist ivuxolimab in advanced cancers. Study at large: Three patients showed partial responses: one hepatocellular carcinoma and two cutaneous melanoma cases.

The CDR3 has 14 residues. Germline values: CDR1 SGHDT, CDR2 YYEEEE. The V gene lost 1 base and the J gene lost 4 bases, with 11 bases spanning the gap. Exclusion applied to patients with autoimmune disease history or systemic immunosuppression. Blood draws occurred at baseline, cycle 4 day 1, and cycle 7 day 1. TCRdb keeps only in-frame clones here, not all; method: immunoSEQ multiplex PCR. The sample has over 55,000 clones; 80% to 95% are singletons. V and J are TRBV5-6 and TRBJ1-2; D is unresolved. This clonotype originated in an adult with an advanced solid tumor such as melanoma, head and neck, liver or kidney cancer. Material: CD4+ or CD8+ T cells sorted from blood, obtained in a trial of the OX40 agonist ivuxolimab. The CDR3 nucleotides are TGTGCCAGCAGCTTGATTCAGGCAGGCTATGGCTACACCTTC. Protein: CASSLIQAGYGYTF.